This TCR beta chain was documented in a study of cytomegalovirus exposure and HLA in healthy donors. Overall study results and limits: HLA allele associations emerged for some 16,000 TCR beta sequences in a later analysis, at 0.05 false discovery rate. The authors assumed roughly uniform sequencing depth across donors for presence/absence analyses. Later analysis identified a missense DCLRE1C variant that was linked to TCR beta V- and J-gene trimming. TCR beta V segments were, for the most part, productive about 87% or about 30% of the time in an earlier analysis.

On this clone: Its antigen is unidentified. An end of the junction does not agree with germline; a read error may underlie this.

Primers: 60 Vbeta forward and 13 Jbeta reverse. Method: immunoSEQ multiplex PCR; TCRdb's copy keeps in-frame clones and lacks some. The table includes 95,000 to 110,000 clones, roughly 66% detected once. The sequence derives from a woman aged 50 to 60 in good health and CMV-seronegative. The sample was PBMCs.

This CDR3 is CASSYLDTEAFF. The CDR3 DNA is TGTGCCAGCAGTTACTTGGACACTGAAGCTTTTTTT. The chain couples TRBV6-6 to TRBJ1-1, with D perhaps TRBD1 (5 bases). The V gene's germline CDR1 is MNHNY and CDR2 SVGAGI (reference sequence). CDR3 length equals 12 residues.